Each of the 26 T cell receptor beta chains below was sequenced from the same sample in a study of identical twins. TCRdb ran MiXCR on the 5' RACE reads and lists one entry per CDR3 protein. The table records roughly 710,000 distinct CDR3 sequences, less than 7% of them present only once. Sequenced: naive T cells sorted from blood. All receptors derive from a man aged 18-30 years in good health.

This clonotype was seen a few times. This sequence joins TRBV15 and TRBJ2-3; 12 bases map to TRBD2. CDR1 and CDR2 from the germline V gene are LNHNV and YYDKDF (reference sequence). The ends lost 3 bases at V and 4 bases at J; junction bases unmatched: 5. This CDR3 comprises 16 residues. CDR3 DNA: TGTGCCACCAGCAGGGGACTAGCGGGTTCGCCAGATACGCAGTATTTT. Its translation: CATSRGLAGSPDTQYF.

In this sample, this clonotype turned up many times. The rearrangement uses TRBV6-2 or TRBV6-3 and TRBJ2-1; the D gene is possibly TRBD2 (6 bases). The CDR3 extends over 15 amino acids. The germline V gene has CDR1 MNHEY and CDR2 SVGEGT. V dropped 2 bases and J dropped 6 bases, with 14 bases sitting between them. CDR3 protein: CASSYGQGGGNEQFF. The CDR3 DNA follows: TGTGCCAGCAGTTACGGGCAGGGAGGAGGCAATGAGCAGTTCTTC.

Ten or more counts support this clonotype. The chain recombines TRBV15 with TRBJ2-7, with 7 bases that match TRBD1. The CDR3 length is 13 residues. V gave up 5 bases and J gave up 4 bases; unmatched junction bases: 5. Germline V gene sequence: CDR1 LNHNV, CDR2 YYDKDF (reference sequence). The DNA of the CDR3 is TGTGCCACCAGCGGCTGGGACAGTTACGAGCAGTACTTC. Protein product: CATSGWDSYEQYF.

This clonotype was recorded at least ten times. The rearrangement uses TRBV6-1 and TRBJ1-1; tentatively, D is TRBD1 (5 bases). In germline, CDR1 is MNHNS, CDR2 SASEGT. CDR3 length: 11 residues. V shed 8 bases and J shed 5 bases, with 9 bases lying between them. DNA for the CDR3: TGTGCCAGCCCCGAGGGGACTGAAGCTTTCTTT. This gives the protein CASPEGTEAFF.

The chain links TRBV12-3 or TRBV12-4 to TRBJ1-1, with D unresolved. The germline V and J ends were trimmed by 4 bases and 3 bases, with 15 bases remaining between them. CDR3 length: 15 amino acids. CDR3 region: CASSSGSGPDTEAFF. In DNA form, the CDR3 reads TGTGCCAGCAGTTCTGGTAGTGGTCCGGACACTGAAGCTTTCTTT.

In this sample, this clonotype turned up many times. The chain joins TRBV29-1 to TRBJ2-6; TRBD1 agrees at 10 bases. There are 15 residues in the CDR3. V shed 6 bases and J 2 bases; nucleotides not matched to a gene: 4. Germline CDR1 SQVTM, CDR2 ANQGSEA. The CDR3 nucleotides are TGCAGCGTCGGACAGGGGGAGACTGGGGCCAACGTCCTGACTTTC. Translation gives CSVGQGETGANVLTF.

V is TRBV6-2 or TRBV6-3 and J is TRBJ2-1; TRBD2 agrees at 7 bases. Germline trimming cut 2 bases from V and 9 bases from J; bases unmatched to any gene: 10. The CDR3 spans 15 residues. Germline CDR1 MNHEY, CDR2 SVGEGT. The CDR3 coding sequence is TGTGCCAGCAGTTACGTACAGCGGGATAGAGGTGAGCAGTTCTTC. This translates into CASSYVQRDRGEQFF.

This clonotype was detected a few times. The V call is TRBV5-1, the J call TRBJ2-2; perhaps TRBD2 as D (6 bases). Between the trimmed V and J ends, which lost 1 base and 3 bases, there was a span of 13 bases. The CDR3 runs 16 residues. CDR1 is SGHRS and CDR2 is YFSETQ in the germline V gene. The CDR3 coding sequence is TGCGCCAGCAGCTTGCCACTAGGAGGGGACACCGGGGAGCTGTTTTTT. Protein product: CASSLPLGGDTGELFF.

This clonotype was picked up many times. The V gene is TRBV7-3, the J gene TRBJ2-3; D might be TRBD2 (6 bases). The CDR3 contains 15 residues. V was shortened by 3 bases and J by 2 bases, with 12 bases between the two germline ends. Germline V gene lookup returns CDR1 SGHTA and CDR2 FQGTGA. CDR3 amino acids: CASSLTSWDTDTQYF. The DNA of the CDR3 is TGTGCCAGCAGCTTGACTAGTTGGGACACAGATACGCAGTATTTT. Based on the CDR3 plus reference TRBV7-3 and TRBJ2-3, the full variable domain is GAGVSQTPSNKVTEKGKYVELRCDPISGHTALYWYRQSLGQGPEFLIYFQGTGAADDSGLPNDRFFAVRPEGSVSTLKIQRTERGDSAVYLCASSLTSWDTDTQYFGPGTRLTVL.

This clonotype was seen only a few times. The CDR3 reads CASSFFLGGETQYF. The CDR3 DNA is TGTGCCAGCAGTTTCTTTCTTGGTGGTGAGACCCAGTACTTC. The chain recombines TRBV28 with TRBJ2-5, with D unresolved. This CDR3 has 14 residues. Trimming stripped 3 bases from V and 5 bases from J, with 13 bases between. Germline assignment: CDR1 MDHEN and CDR2 SYDVKM.

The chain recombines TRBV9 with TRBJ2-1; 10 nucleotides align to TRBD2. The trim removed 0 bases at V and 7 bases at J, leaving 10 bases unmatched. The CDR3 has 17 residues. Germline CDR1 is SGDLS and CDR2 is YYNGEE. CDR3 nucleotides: TGTGCCAGCAGCGTAGATCCAGCGGGAGGGCCTAGGAATGAGCAGTTCTTC. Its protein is CASSVDPAGGPRNEQFF.

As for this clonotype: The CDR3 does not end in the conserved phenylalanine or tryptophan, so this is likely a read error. CDR3 DNA: TGCAGTGCTAGACCCGGGACGGGCCTTCTGGAGCAGTTCTGC. This codes for CSARPGTGLLEQFC. V and J are TRBV20-1 and TRBJ2-1; D possibly matches TRBD1 or TRBD2 (5 bases each). The germline gives CDR1 DFQATT, CDR2 SNEGSKA (reference sequence). Trimming took off 2 bases at V and 10 bases at J, with 18 bases between the two ends. This CDR3 has 14 residues.

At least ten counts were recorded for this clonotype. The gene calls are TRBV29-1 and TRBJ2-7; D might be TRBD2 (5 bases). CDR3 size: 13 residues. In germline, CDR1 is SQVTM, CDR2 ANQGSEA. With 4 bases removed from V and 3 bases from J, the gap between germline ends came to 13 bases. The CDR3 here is CSVGRTAGYEQYF. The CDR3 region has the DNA TGCAGCGTTGGGAGGACGGCCGGCTACGAGCAGTACTTC.

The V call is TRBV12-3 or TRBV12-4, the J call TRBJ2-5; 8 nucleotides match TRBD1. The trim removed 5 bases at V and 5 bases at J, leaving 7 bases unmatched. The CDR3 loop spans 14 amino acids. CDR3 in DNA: TGTGCCAGCAGTCTAGGGGACAGGCGGGAGACCCAGTACTTC. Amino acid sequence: CASSLGDRRETQYF.

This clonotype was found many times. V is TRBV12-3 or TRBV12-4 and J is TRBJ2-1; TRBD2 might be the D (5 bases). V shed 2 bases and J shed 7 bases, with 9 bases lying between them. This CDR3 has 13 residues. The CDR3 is CASSLWGVNEQFF. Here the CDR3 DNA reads TGTGCCAGCAGTTTATGGGGAGTTAATGAGCAGTTCTTC.

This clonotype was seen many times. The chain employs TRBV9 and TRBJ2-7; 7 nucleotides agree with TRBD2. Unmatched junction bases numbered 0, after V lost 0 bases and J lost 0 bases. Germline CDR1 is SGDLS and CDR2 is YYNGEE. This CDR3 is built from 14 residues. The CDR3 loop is CASSVGDYSYEQYF. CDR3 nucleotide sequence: TGTGCCAGCAGCGTAGGGGACTACTCCTACGAGCAGTACTTC.

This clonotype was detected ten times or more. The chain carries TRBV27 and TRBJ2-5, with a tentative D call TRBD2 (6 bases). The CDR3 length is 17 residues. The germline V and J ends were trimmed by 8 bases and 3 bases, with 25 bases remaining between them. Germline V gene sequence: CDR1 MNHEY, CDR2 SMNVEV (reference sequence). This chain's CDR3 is CASGRPTGRGPKETQYF. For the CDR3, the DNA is TGTGCCAGCGGTAGACCCACCGGGCGGGGTCCCAAAGAGACCCAGTACTTC.

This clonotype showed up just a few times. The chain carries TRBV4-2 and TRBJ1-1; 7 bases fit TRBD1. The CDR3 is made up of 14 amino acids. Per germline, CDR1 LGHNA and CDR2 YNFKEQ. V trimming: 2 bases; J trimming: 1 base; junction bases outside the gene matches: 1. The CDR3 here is CASSQNRGNTEAFF. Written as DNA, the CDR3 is TGTGCCAGCAGCCAAAACAGGGGGAACACTGAAGCTTTCTTT.

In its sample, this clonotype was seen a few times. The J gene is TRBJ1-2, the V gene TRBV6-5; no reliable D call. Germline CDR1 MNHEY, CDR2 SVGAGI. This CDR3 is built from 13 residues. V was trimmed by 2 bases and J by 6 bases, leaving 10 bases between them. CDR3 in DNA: TGTGCCAGCAGTTACCCGGGAGGAGATGGCTACACCTTC. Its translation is CASSYPGGDGYTF.

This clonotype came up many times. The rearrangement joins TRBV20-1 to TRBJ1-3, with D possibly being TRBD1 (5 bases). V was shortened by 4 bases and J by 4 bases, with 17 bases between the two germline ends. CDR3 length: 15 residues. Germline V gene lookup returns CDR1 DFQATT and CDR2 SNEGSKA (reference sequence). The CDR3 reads CSATAGSSQGNTIYF. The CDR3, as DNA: TGCAGTGCTACCGCAGGGTCCTCGCAGGGAAACACCATATATTTT.

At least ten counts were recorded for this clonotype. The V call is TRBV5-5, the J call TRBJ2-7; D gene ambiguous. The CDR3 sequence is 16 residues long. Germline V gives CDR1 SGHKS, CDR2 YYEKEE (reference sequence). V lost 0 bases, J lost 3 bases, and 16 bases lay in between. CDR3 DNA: TGTGCCAGCAGCTTGGCGGCTCAGGCGGTACTCTACGAGCAGTACTTC. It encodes CASSLAAQAVLYEQYF.

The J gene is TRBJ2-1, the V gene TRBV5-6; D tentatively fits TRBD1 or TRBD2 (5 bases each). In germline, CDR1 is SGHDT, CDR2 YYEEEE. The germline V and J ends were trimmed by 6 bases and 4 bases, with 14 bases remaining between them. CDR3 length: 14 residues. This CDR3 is CASIPRDVYNEQFF. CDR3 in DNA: TGTGCCAGCATACCCCGGGACGTGTACAATGAGCAGTTCTTC.

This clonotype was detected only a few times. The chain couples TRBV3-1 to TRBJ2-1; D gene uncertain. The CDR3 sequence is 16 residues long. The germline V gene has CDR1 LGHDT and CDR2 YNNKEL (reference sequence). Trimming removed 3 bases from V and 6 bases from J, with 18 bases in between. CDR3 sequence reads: CASSQTSGTLRNEQFF. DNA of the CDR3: TGTGCCAGCAGCCAGACCTCCGGCACTCTCCGCAATGAGCAGTTCTTC.

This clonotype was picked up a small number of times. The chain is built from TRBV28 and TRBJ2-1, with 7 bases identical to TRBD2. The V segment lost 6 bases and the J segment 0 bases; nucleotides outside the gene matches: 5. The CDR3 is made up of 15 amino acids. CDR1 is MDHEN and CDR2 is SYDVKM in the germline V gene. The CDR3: CASRPAGSSYNEQFF. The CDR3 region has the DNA TGTGCCAGCAGGCCAGCGGGGAGCTCCTACAATGAGCAGTTCTTC.

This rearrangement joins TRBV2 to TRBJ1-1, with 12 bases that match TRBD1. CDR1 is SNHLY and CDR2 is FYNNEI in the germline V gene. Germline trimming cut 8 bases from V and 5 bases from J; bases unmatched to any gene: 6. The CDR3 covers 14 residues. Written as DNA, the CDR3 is TGTGCCAGCTTGGGGACAGGGGGCTGGACTGAAGCTTTCTTT. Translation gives CASLGTGGWTEAFF. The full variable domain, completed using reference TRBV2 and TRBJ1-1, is EPEVTQTPSHQVTQMGQEVILRCVPISNHLYFYWYRQILGQKVEFLVSFYNNEISEKSEIFDDQFSVERPDGSNFTLKIRSTKLEDSAMYFCASLGTGGWTEAFFGQGTRLTVV.

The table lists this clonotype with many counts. The CDR3 region is CASSKTGLGNEKLFF. The CDR3 DNA sequence: TGTGCCAGCAGTAAGACAGGGCTCGGTAATGAAAAACTGTTTTTT. This chain connects TRBV27 to TRBJ1-4; 7 nucleotides align to TRBD1. This CDR3 contains 15 residues. The germline CDR1 and CDR2 sequences are MNHEY and SMNVEV (reference sequence). Trimming cost V 5 bases and J 4 bases; bases outside gene matches: 7.